This T cell receptor (beta chain) was found in a study of identical twins. V was cut by 0 bases and J by 2 bases, with 17 bases left in between. The CDR3 loop spans 17 amino acids. The germline V gene encodes CDR1 MNHEY and CDR2 SVGEGT. About this clonotype itself: What it binds is unknown.

Study-level findings and limits: Models predicted too little out-of-frame TCR alpha sharing in monozygotic twins. Zero-insertion analyses might be partly confounded by invariant T cells like MAIT and iNKT. Carriage of fewer insertions was seen in abundant cord blood beta clonotypes, whereas memory repertoires showed none.

The cDNA had a unique molecular identifier and a template-switch universal primer site. TCRdb ran MiXCR on the 5' RACE reads and lists one entry per CDR3 protein. In the table there are about 900,000 distinct CDR3 sequences, roughly an eighth of which are singletons. The sample was also linked to a second study, of yellow fever vaccine responses in identical twins.

The chain joins TRBV6-2 or TRBV6-3 to TRBJ2-7; D is perhaps TRBD2 (6 bases). The source is a woman aged 18 to 35 in good health. The source material was PBMCs. The CDR3 region has the DNA TGTGCCAGCAGTTACTCGATGGGTCCCGCGGGAACCTACGAGCAGTACTTC. Translating gives CASSYSMGPAGTYEQYF.